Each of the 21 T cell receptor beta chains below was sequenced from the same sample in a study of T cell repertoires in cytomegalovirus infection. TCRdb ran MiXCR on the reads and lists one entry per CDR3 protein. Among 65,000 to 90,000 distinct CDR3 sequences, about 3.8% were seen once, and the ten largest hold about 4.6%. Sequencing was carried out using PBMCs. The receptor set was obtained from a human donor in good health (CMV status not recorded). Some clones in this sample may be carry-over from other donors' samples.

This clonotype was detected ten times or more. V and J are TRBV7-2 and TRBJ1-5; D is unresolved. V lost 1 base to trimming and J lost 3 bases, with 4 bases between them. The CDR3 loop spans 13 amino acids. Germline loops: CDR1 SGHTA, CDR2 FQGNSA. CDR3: CASSLVHNQPQHF. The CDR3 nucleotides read TGTGCCAGCAGCTTAGTCCACAATCAGCCCCAGCATTTT.

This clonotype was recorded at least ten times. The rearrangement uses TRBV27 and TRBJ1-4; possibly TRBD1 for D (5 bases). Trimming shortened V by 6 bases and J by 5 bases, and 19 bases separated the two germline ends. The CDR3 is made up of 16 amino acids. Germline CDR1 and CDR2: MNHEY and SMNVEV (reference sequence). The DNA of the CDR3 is TGTGCCAGCAGCCCATATCGGGGACGATGGAATGAAAAACTGTTTTTT. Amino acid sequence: CASSPYRGRWNEKLFF.

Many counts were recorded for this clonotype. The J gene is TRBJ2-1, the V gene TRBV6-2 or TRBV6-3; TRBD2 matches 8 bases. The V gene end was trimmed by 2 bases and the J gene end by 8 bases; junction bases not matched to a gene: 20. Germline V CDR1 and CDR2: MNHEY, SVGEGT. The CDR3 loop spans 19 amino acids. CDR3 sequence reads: CASSYPNAGAGDFRDEQFF. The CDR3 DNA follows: TGTGCCAGCAGTTACCCAAATGCAGGAGCGGGGGACTTTAGGGATGAGCAGTTCTTC.

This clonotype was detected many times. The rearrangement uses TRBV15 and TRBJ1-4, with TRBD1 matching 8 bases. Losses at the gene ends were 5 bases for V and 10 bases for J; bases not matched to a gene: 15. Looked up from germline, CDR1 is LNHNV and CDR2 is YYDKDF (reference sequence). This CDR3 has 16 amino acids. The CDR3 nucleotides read TGTGCCACCAGCCTGCTTATCCGGGACAGGCTTGGAAAACTGTTTTTT. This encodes CATSLLIRDRLGKLFF.

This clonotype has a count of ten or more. In DNA, the CDR3 is TGTGCCAGTAGTATCCCAGGGGCCTACGAGCAGTACTTC. Protein product: CASSIPGAYEQYF. V gene TRBV19 combines with J gene TRBJ2-7; TRBD1 might be the D (6 bases). The V gene lost 3 bases and the J gene lost 2 bases, with 8 bases spanning the gap. Germline V CDR1 and CDR2: LNHDA, SQIVND (reference sequence). The CDR3 runs to 13 residues.

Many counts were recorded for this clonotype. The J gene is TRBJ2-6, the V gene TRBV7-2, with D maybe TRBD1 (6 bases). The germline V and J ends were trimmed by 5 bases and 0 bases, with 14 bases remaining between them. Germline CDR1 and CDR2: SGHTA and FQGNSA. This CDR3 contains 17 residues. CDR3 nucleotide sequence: TGTGCCAGCAGCCCGGACAGTGGGGCCTCTGGGGCCAACGTCCTGACTTTC. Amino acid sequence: CASSPDSGASGANVLTF.

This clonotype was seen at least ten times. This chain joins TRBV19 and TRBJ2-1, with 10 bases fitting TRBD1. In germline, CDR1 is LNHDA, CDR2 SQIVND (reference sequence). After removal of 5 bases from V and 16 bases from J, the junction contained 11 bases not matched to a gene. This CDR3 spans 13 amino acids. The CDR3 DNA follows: TGTGCCAGTAGTGTGGAGGCCGGGACAGGGGTTTTCTTC. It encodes CASSVEAGTGVFF. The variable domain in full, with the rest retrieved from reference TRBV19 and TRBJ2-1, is DGGITQSPKYLFRKEGQNVTLSCEQNLNHDAMYWYRQDPGQGLRLIYYSQIVNDFQKGDIAEGYSVSREKKESFPLTVTSAQKNPTAFYLCASSVEAGTGVFFGPGTRLTVL.

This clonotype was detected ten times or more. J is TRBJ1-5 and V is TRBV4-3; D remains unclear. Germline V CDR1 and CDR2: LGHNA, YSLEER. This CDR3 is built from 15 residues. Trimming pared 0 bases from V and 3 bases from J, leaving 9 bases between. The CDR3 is CASSQDGRHNQPQHF. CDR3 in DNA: TGCGCCAGCAGCCAAGACGGCAGACACAATCAGCCCCAGCATTTT.

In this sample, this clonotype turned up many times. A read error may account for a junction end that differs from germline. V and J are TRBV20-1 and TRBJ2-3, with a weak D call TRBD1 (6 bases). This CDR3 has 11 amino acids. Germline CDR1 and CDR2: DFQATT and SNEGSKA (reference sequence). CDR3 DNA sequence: TGCAGTGCCAGAGGGGGAAATACGCAGTATTTT. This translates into CSARGGNTQYF.

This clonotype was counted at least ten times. The CDR3 DNA is TGTGCCAGTTGCCTGGGAGGGGGTAATCAGCCCCAGCATTTT. It specifies CASCLGGGNQPQHF. This rearrangement joins TRBV2 to TRBJ1-5, with D possibly matching TRBD1 (6 bases). The V gene lost 9 bases and the J gene lost 4 bases, with 16 bases spanning the gap. The CDR3 runs to 14 residues. CDR1 SNHLY and CDR2 FYNNEI come from the germline V gene.

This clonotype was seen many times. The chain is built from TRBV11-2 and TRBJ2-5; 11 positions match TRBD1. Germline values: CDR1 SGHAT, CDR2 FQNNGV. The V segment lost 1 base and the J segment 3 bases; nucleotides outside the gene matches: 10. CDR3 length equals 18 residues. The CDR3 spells CASSLGGTGGLWKETQYF. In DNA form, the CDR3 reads TGTGCCAGCAGCTTAGGTGGGACAGGGGGGCTTTGGAAAGAGACCCAGTACTTC.

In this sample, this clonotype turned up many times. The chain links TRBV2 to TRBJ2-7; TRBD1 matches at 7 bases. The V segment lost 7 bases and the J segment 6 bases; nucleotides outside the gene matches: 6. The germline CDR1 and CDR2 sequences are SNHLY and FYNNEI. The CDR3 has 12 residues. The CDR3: CASTTGFGEQYF. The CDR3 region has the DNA TGTGCCAGCACGACAGGGTTCGGCGAGCAGTACTTC.

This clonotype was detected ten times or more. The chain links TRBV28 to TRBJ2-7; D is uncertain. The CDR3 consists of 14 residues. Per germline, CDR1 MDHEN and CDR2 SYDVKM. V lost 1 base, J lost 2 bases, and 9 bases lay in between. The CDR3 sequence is CASSLFDGTYEQYF. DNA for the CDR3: TGTGCCAGCAGTTTATTCGACGGCACCTACGAGCAGTACTTC.

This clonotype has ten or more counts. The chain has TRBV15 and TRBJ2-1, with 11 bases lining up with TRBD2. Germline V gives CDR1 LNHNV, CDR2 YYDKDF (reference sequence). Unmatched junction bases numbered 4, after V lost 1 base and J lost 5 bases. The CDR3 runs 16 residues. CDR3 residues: CATSRGATSGDNEQFF. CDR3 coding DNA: TGTGCCACCAGCAGAGGGGCGACTAGCGGGGACAATGAGCAGTTCTTC.

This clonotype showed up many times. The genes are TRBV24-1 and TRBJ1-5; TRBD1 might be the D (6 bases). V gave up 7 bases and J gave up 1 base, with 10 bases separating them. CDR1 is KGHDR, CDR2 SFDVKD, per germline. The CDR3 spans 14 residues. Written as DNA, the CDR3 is TGTGCCACCAGCAAAGGGGGGAGCAATCAGCCCCAGCATTTT. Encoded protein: CATSKGGSNQPQHF.

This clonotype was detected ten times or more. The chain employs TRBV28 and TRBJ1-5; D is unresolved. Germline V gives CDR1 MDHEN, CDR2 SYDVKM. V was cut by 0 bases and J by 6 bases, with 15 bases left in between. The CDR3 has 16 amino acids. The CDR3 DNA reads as TGTGCCAGCAGTTTATGGGACCTAAGAAGAAGTCAGCCCCAGCATTTT. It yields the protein CASSLWDLRRSQPQHF.

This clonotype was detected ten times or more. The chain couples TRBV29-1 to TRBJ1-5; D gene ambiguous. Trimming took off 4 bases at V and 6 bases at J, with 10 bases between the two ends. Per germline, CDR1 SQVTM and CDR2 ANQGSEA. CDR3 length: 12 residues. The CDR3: CSVGEGAQPQHF. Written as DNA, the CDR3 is TGCAGCGTTGGTGAGGGTGCTCAGCCCCAGCATTTT.

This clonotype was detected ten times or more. The CDR3 DNA sequence: TGTGCCAGCAGCTTCGGACCTCGGTACAGGGAAAATTCACCCCTCCACTTT. This encodes CASSFGPRYRENSPLHF. The rearrangement joins TRBV7-2 to TRBJ1-6; a possible D gene is TRBD1 (6 bases). The CDR3 contains 17 residues. Trimming shortened V by 3 bases and J by 7 bases, and 19 bases separated the two germline ends. Germline V gene sequence: CDR1 SGHTA, CDR2 FQGNSA. Together with reference TRBV7-2 and TRBJ1-6, the CDR3 gives the full variable domain: GAGVSQSPSNKVTEKGKDVELRCDPISGHTALYWYRQSLGQGLEFLIYFQGNSAPDKSGLPSDRFSAERTGGSVSTLTIQRTQQEDSAVYLCASSFGPRYRENSPLHFGNGTRLTVT.

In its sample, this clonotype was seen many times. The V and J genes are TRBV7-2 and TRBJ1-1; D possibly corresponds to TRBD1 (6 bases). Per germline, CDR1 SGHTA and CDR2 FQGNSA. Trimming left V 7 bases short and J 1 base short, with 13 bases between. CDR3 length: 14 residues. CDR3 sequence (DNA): TGTGCCAGCACCGTGGGACATCCGAACACTGAAGCTTTCTTT. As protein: CASTVGHPNTEAFF.

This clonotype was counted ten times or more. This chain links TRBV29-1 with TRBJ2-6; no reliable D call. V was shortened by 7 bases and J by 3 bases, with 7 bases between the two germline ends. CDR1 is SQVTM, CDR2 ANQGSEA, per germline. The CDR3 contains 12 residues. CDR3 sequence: CSGISGANVLTF. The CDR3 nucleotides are TGCAGCGGTATAAGTGGGGCCAACGTCCTGACTTTC.

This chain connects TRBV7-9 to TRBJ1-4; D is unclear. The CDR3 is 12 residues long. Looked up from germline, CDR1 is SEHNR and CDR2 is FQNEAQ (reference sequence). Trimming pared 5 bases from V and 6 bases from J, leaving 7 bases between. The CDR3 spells CASSVRDEKLFF. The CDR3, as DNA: TGTGCCAGCAGCGTGAGGGATGAAAAACTGTTTTTT.